A single T cell receptor beta chain is shown here with its context. Everyone who took part was about 18 to 90 years old, and they came from fewer than 25 US areas. In assigning cohorts, the study relied on participant-reported clinical history. Symptom resolution, clearance, or two negative PCRs marked donors in Cohort 3 as recovered. Under the authors' procedure: Amplification from reference gene primers served as the basis for estimated nucleated cell counts. Only in-frame clones appear in the TCRdb table, and some are missing; sequencing was by immunoSEQ multiplex PCR. That table furnishes V, J and clone size, whereas the DNA furnished D and trimming. Among about 270,000 clones, approximately 89% were seen once, and the ten largest hold about 2.6%. This entry is derived from a study of blood T cell repertoires in COVID-19. Germline V gives CDR1 SNHLY, CDR2 FYNNEI. CDR3 length: 13 residues. V dropped 3 bases and J dropped 4 bases, with 6 bases sitting between them.

The TCR sequence derives from a woman younger than 35 who had recovered from COVID-19. The rearrangement uses TRBV2 and TRBJ1-4; D is ambiguous. The sequenced material came from PBMCs or T cells enriched from blood (not recorded which). The CDR3 bases are TGTGCCAGCAGTGAGAGGGTTAATGAAAAACTGTTTTTT. Its protein product is CASSERVNEKLFF.